Reported below is one T cell receptor (beta chain). It has no known antigen specificity. No base qualities exist here, and no much larger clone lies one base off it. Using the deep immunoSEQ assay, multiplex PCR amplified TCR CDR3 regions from genomic DNA. Extracted genomic DNA from each cell subset was distributed evenly across all wells of several immunoSEQ 96-well plates, and each plate was treated as a replicate. For unsorted PBMC, 300 ng genomic DNA, equal to about 29,000 T cell genomes, was loaded into each replicate PCR. Unsorted PBMC genomic DNA was sequenced across ten immunoSEQ deep assay plates. The purified libraries were quantified using a Qubit 3.0 fluorometer, sized with a Bioanalyzer 2100, and then quantified again using the KAPA Library Quantification kit. Every immunoSEQ 96-well plate was sequenced on a dedicated single-read 150-cycle Illumina NextSeq 550 flow cell. The original pipeline was this. Because the immunoSEQ output included only junctional sequences and no quality scores, the filtering could not be the same as the filtering used for full-length reads. Sequences were annotated with PyIR, a Python wrapper for IgBLAST v1.9, using IMGT germline references to assign V/J genes and CDR3. Reads were removed for weak V/J assignments (E-value above 1e-6), missing CDR3, stop codons, out-of-frame junctions, or ambiguous translated residues. V3J clonotypes were defined as sequences sharing an identical inferred V gene, J gene, and CDR3 amino acid sequence. To compute the percentage overlap between repertoires, the number of shared unique clonotypes was divided by the size of the smaller repertoire. Three approaches were used to assess repertoire richness: RTK rarefaction, the Chao1 estimator, and Recon v2.1 estimates of unobserved clonotypes. TCRdb mirrors the immuneACCESS table, restricted to in-frame sequences. Some clones are absent from its copies; in checked studies, under half trace to an unresolved V gene, and the reason for the others is unknown. V, J and clone size derive from that table, while D and trimming were established from the DNA sequence. Recorded for this sample are about 520,000 clones; approximately 78% of them occurred a single time. The top ten clonotypes cover more than 10% of the sample.

This sample was taken from a study of shared clonotypes between healthy human individuals (TCRdb year 2020). Concerning the study at large: Three men and a couple of women, aged 18 to 49 years, made up the cohort. To estimate repertoire size and how much clonotypes are shared between individuals, the study performed deep sequencing of blood TCR repertoires from five healthy adults. To increase sequencing depth and limit assay-specific biases, different laboratories used diverse techniques to prepare libraries and sequence TCR repertoires. Leukapheresis yielded between about 0.85 and 9.5 billion PBMCs per donor. What the authors observed across the whole study: Because the study included only a small number of donors, the genetic and exposure-history diversity represented was limited. Pairwise subsampling led to the expectation that sequencing depth would affect the degree of clonotype sharing among donors. Sampling was restricted to blood, and TCR repertoires in tissues likely differ from the TCR repertoires found in blood.

Donors were healthy HIV-negative adults with no recently reported acute infections or vaccinations. Only Caucasian adults living in Nashville, Tennessee, USA were represented among the donors. For unsorted samples, tens of millions of PBMCs were counted, and genomic DNA was extracted using the QIAamp DNA Blood Mini kit. Blood was collected by leukapheresis, and PBMCs were isolated by Ficoll-Histopaque density gradient centrifugation and then cryopreserved in liquid nitrogen vapor phase. Sequencing used PBMCs. This clonotype was sampled from a woman aged 40 to 50 in good health. Some clones in this sample may be carry-over from other donors' samples.

The CDR3 region: CASRGRRTGELFF. The nucleotide sequence is given as TGTGCCAGCCGAGGAAGGAGAACCGGGGAGCTGTTTTTT. The chain couples TRBV5-6 to TRBJ2-2; the D gene is not confidently resolved. V is clipped by 7 bases and J by 5 bases, and the sequence between their germline boundaries is 12 bases long. The germline V gene specifies SGHDT as CDR1 and YYEEEE as CDR2. The CDR3, from cysteine to phenylalanine, totals 13 residues. The retained sequence is limited to the CDR3, 39 bases, with the frame set at the first base.